Presented here are 23 T cell receptor beta chains from one specimen sequenced in a study of cytomegalovirus exposure and HLA in healthy donors. A multiplex PCR was run with 60 Vbeta primers and 13 Jbeta primers. Clones were read by immunoSEQ multiplex PCR, and TCRdb kept only the in-frame ones, dropping some. In the table there are approximately 100,000 clones, roughly three quarters of which are singletons. The sample was PBMCs. The receptors shown here come from a woman aged 45-60 years in good health and CMV-seropositive.

The genes are TRBV4-3 and TRBJ2-3; 10 nucleotides align to TRBD2. Trimming cost V 4 bases and J 4 bases; bases outside gene matches: 8. Germline V gene data show CDR1 as LGHNA and CDR2 as YSLEER. The CDR3 totals 16 residues. CDR3 sequence: CASSRPSGGAADTQYF. DNA for the CDR3: TGCGCCAGCAGCCGCCCCAGCGGGGGGGCGGCAGATACGCAGTATTTT.

This clone has more than one count but fewer than ten. Other DNA sequences from this sample encode an identical CDR3 as well. The chain employs TRBV5-6 and TRBJ1-1, with no clear D. Germline loops: CDR1 SGHDT, CDR2 YYEEEE. Trimming shortened V by 4 bases and J by 1 base, and 11 bases separated the two germline ends. The CDR3 is 14 residues long. The CDR3 nucleotides read TGTGCCAGCAGCCTGGGAGGGAAGAACACTGAAGCTTTCTTT. As protein: CASSLGGKNTEAFF.

The V and J genes are TRBV11-2 and TRBJ2-5; D may be TRBD2 (5 bases). The CDR3 is made up of 13 amino acids. Trimming shortened V by 0 bases and J by 13 bases, and 15 bases separated the two germline ends. Germline loops: CDR1 SGHAT, CDR2 FQNNGV. CDR3 nucleotides: TGTGCCAGCAGCTTAGATCCGCTAGCTGCTAGGTACTTC. It yields the protein CASSLDPLAARYF.

This clone was picked up a small number of times. The rearrangement links TRBV11-2 to TRBJ2-7; the match to TRBD2 covers 11 bases. Trimming at V came to 5 bases and at J to 9 bases, leaving 12 bases not matched to a gene. This CDR3 has 15 amino acids. Germline V gives CDR1 SGHAT, CDR2 FQNNGV. The CDR3 DNA sequence: TGTGCCAGCAGCCCACTAGCGGGAGCGACAGTTGGGCAGTACTTC. Residues: CASSPLAGATVGQYF.

V and J are TRBV5-1 and TRBJ2-1, with a tentative D call TRBD2 (5 bases). Germline CDR1 is SGHRS and CDR2 is YFSETQ. The CDR3 consists of 15 residues. V was cut by 0 bases and J by 6 bases, with 13 bases left in between. In DNA form, the CDR3 reads TGCGCCAGCAGCTTGGCCAAAGAGGGAATCAATGAGCAGTTCTTC. Protein product: CASSLAKEGINEQFF.

The rearrangement uses TRBV11-2 and TRBJ2-7; TRBD2 aligns across 8 bases. J was trimmed by 5 bases and V by 5 bases; bases with no gene match: 8. The CDR3 runs to 14 residues. CDR1 is SGHAT and CDR2 is FQNNGV in the germline V gene. Here the CDR3 DNA reads TGTGCCAGCAGCAACGGGGGGGTAGGCGACGAGCAGTACTTC. Its translation: CASSNGGVGDEQYF.

The CDR3 loop is CASSLTRDTGELFF. For the CDR3, the DNA is TGTGCCAGCAGCTTGACCAGGGACACCGGGGAGCTGTTTTTT. The chain links TRBV7-3 to TRBJ2-2, with D perhaps matching TRBD1 (5 bases). CDR1 and CDR2 from the germline V gene are SGHTA and FQGTGA. The CDR3 has 14 residues. The V gene lost 3 bases and the J gene lost 3 bases, with 8 bases spanning the gap.

The chain has TRBV28 and TRBJ2-3; 9 bases fit TRBD1. From germline, CDR1 is MDHEN and CDR2 SYDVKM. J was trimmed by 3 bases and V by 4 bases; bases with no gene match: 5. The CDR3 length is 15 residues. This CDR3 is CASSYRDRETDTQYF. CDR3 nucleotide sequence: TGTGCCAGCAGTTACCGGGACAGGGAGACAGATACGCAGTATTTT.

The V gene is TRBV10-3, the J gene TRBJ2-2, with 8 nucleotides matching TRBD1. Per the germline V gene, CDR1 is ENHRY and CDR2 is SYGVKD. V was clipped by 7 bases and J by 4 bases; unmatched bases: 5. The CDR3 has 14 amino acids. The CDR3 reads CAITGDRLTGELFF. CDR3 coding DNA: TGTGCCATCACCGGGGACAGGCTCACCGGGGAGCTGTTTTTT.

The rearrangement links TRBV2 to TRBJ2-5; D not resolved. With 7 bases removed from V and 5 bases from J, the gap between germline ends came to 8 bases. This CDR3 comprises 11 residues. Germline loops: CDR1 SNHLY, CDR2 FYNNEI. CDR3 DNA sequence: TGTGCCAGCACTGCTACGGAGACCCAGTACTTC. Its protein is CASTATETQYF.

V usage is TRBV7-9 and J usage is TRBJ2-7, with D possibly being TRBD1 (5 bases). The ends were cut back, 5 bases at V and 3 bases at J, with 8 bases in the middle. The CDR3 contains 12 residues. The germline V gene encodes CDR1 SEHNR and CDR2 FQNEAQ (reference sequence). CDR3 region: CASSNQGYEQYF. In DNA, the CDR3 is TGTGCCAGCAGCAACCAGGGCTACGAGCAGTACTTC.

This clone has a handful of counts. The chain combines TRBV6-1 with TRBJ2-4, with D hard to call. Near its end, the DNA agrees better with TRBJ2-7, so the J call may be wrong. The CDR3 sequence is 14 residues long. Per germline, CDR1 MNHNS and CDR2 SASEGT. The CDR3 here is CASSEHSGIYEQYF. The DNA of the CDR3 is TGTGCCAGCAGTGAACACTCAGGAATCTACGAGCAGTACTTC.

The table lists this clone with a count of one. J is TRBJ2-3 and V is TRBV4-1; 10 positions match TRBD2. Germline V gives CDR1 MGHRA, CDR2 YSYEKL. This CDR3 is 16 amino acids long. Germline trimming cut 2 bases from V and 4 bases from J; bases unmatched to any gene: 6. CDR3 sequence reads: CASSQLAGVEADTQYF. Here the CDR3 DNA reads TGCGCCAGCAGCCAACTAGCGGGAGTAGAGGCAGATACGCAGTATTTT.

The V and J genes are TRBV6-1 and TRBJ2-3; possible D gene TRBD2, 6 bases. Trimming took 8 bases from V and 0 from J, leaving 12 bases between them. Germline V CDR1 and CDR2: MNHNS, SASEGT. The CDR3 loop spans 14 amino acids. As DNA, the CDR3 is TGTGCCAGCGGGGGGACGGCTAGCACAGATACGCAGTATTTT. It specifies CASGGTASTDTQYF.

The rearrangement links TRBV29-1 to TRBJ1-1; 7 bases match TRBD1. The junction had 12 bases not matched to a gene; V was cut back by 4 bases and J by 4 bases. The CDR3 sequence is 15 residues long. The germline V gene encodes CDR1 SQVTM and CDR2 ANQGSEA. For the CDR3, the DNA is TGCAGCGTTGGGAAGCAGGGGGGAAGTTCCACTGAAGCTTTCTTT. It is translated as CSVGKQGGSSTEAFF.

V and J are TRBV9 and TRBJ1-2; D not certain. Trimming left V 0 bases short and J 4 bases short, with 10 bases between. The germline CDR1 and CDR2 sequences are SGDLS and YYNGEE. This CDR3 is built from 14 residues. Here the CDR3 reads CASSVAGRSYGYTF. The CDR3, as DNA: TGTGCCAGCAGCGTAGCTGGCAGGTCCTATGGCTACACCTTC.

V is TRBV9 and J is TRBJ1-2; 9 bases line up with TRBD1. Germline lookup yields CDR1 SGDLS and CDR2 YYNGEE. The CDR3 consists of 16 residues. The ends lost 2 bases at V and 2 bases at J; junction bases unmatched: 7. The CDR3 nucleotides are TGTGCCAGCAGCGTTACAGGGGGCTTAGCCAACTATGGCTACACCTTC. Its translation: CASSVTGGLANYGYTF.

The V gene is TRBV10-3, the J gene TRBJ2-3; 15 nucleotides match TRBD2. CDR1 is ENHRY, CDR2 SYGVKD, per germline. The CDR3 sequence is 15 residues long. V dropped 6 bases and J dropped 5; count of bases not matched to a gene: 3. Here the CDR3 reads CAISGTSGGQDTQYF. In DNA form, the CDR3 reads TGTGCCATCAGCGGGACTAGCGGGGGGCAAGATACGCAGTATTTT.

This chain connects TRBV9 to TRBJ2-3, with D perhaps TRBD2 (6 bases). The CDR3 extends over 14 amino acids. The germline V gene encodes CDR1 SGDLS and CDR2 YYNGEE. Between the trimmed V and J ends, which lost 2 bases and 6 bases, there was a span of 13 bases. Here the CDR3 DNA reads TGTGCCAGCAGCGTGGGGCTAGCGTCGGATACGCAGTATTTT. It is translated as CASSVGLASDTQYF.

The chain recombines TRBV2 with TRBJ1-4; a possible D gene is TRBD1 (5 bases). Germline V gene data show CDR1 as SNHLY and CDR2 as FYNNEI. V lost 9 bases and J lost 0, with 8 bases in between. CDR3 length: 13 residues. CDR3 loop: CASDRTTNEKLFF. The CDR3 DNA reads as TGTGCCAGTGACAGAACAACTAATGAAAAACTGTTTTTT.

This clone came up once. CDR3 bases: TGTGCCAGCAGCGGTAGCGACTACAATGAGCAGTTCTTC. Amino acids: CASSGSDYNEQFF. V and J are TRBV6-1 and TRBJ2-1; possibly TRBD2 for D (5 bases). Deletions cut 6 bases from V and 3 bases from J, with 9 bases between. CDR3 size: 13 residues. Looked up from germline, CDR1 is MNHNS and CDR2 is SASEGT.

The chain is built from TRBV19 and TRBJ2-7; 11 nucleotides agree with TRBD2. CDR3 length: 16 amino acids. Germline V gene data show CDR1 as LNHDA and CDR2 as SQIVND (reference sequence). J gave up 4 bases and V 4 bases, and 9 bases lay outside the gene matches. The CDR3 region is CASSTGTSGVLYEQYF. The CDR3 DNA is TGTGCCAGTAGTACGGGGACTAGCGGAGTCCTATACGAGCAGTACTTC.

The genes are TRBV6-5 and TRBJ1-6; D gene ambiguous. Trimming shortened V by 5 bases and J by 4 bases, and 9 bases separated the two germline ends. Looked up from germline, CDR1 is MNHEY and CDR2 is SVGAGI. The CDR3 length is 14 residues. CDR3 bases: TGTGCCAGCAGTGCGGGTCCTTATAATTCACCCCTCCACTTT. As protein: CASSAGPYNSPLHF.